Below, 17 T cell receptor beta chains from the same sample are listed, as sequenced in a study of T cell repertoires in cytomegalovirus infection. TCRdb re-called the reads with MiXCR, one entry per CDR3 protein. The sample records about 180,000 distinct CDR3 sequences, around 15% being singletons. Input material: PBMCs. All receptors derive from a human donor in good health (CMV status not recorded). Some clones in this sample may be carry-over from other donors' samples.

J is TRBJ1-2 and V is TRBV4-3; 7 bases map to TRBD1. The CDR3 runs 14 residues. J gave up 5 bases and V 3 bases, and 6 bases lay outside the gene matches. Germline CDR1 LGHNA, CDR2 YSLEER. The CDR3 sequence is CASSQQGVGYGYTF. DNA of the CDR3: TGCGCCAGCAGCCAGCAGGGGGTTGGGTATGGCTACACCTTC.

This chain uses TRBV4-1 with TRBJ2-4, with 16 bases lining up with TRBD2. Germline V lookup: CDR1 MGHRA, CDR2 YSYEKL. V shed 4 bases, J shed 1 base, and the junction held 4 bases outside the gene matches. The CDR3 has 18 residues. Here the CDR3 reads CASSPGLAGGRAKNIQYF. CDR3 nucleotide sequence: TGCGCCAGCAGCCCGGGACTAGCGGGGGGGCGTGCCAAAAACATTCAGTACTTC.

This clonotype was counted ten times or more. The V and J genes are TRBV11-2 and TRBJ2-5; 11 nucleotides line up with TRBD2. This CDR3 has 16 residues. V trimming: 4 bases; J trimming: 4 bases; junction bases outside the gene matches: 8. Germline V lookup: CDR1 SGHAT, CDR2 FQNNGV. The DNA of the CDR3 is TGTGCCAGCAGCTCAGATAGCGGGAGGGTCGGAGAGACCCAGTACTTC. Translated, it gives CASSSDSGRVGETQYF.

This clonotype was picked up many times. The gene calls are TRBV7-2 and TRBJ2-3; possible D gene TRBD2, 5 bases. Deletions cut 8 bases from V and 0 bases from J, with 12 bases between. Germline V gene data show CDR1 as SGHTA and CDR2 as FQGNSA. This CDR3 has 14 amino acids. CDR3 amino acids: CASLSGVSTDTQYF. CDR3 nucleotide sequence: TGTGCCAGCCTGTCCGGGGTGAGCACAGATACGCAGTATTTT.

This clonotype was detected many times. The rearrangement links TRBV11-2 to TRBJ2-7; 8 bases are a match to TRBD1. CDR1 is SGHAT, CDR2 FQNNGV, per germline. V was pared by 5 bases and J by 7 bases, with 7 bases of the junction left unmatched. The CDR3 totals 13 residues. DNA for the CDR3: TGTGCCAGCAGCCCCGGACAGGGTCGGGAGCAGTACTTC. Protein sequence: CASSPGQGREQYF.

This clonotype was recorded at least ten times. The CDR3 sequence is CASSMGHSSLYEQYF. CDR3 nucleotides: TGTGCCAGCAGCATGGGACATTCTTCACTCTACGAGCAGTACTTC. The J gene is TRBJ2-7, the V gene TRBV11-2, with D perhaps matching TRBD1 (6 bases). V was pared by 5 bases and J by 3 bases, with 17 bases between. The CDR3 is made up of 15 amino acids. Germline lookup yields CDR1 SGHAT and CDR2 FQNNGV.

This clonotype was counted at least ten times. V usage is TRBV7-2 and J usage is TRBJ2-5, with D possibly TRBD1 on 6 matching bases. This CDR3 has 12 residues. The V gene's germline CDR1 is SGHTA and CDR2 FQGNSA. Trimming took 6 bases from V and 8 from J, leaving 13 bases between them. The CDR3 nucleotides are TGTGCCAGCAGGACTGTACAGGGTACCCAGTACTTC. Translating gives CASRTVQGTQYF.

This clonotype was seen repeatedly, ten times or more. This chain links TRBV7-2 with TRBJ1-2, with TRBD1 matching 7 bases. This CDR3 spans 16 amino acids. From germline, CDR1 is SGHTA and CDR2 FQGNSA. The trim removed 4 bases at V and 4 bases at J, leaving 12 bases unmatched. The CDR3 DNA sequence: TGTGCCAGCAGCTCCCTGTCTACCGGGACAGCCTATGGCTACACCTTC. Protein product: CASSSLSTGTAYGYTF.

This clonotype was found a few times. The gene calls are TRBV29-1 and TRBJ2-7; TRBD1 is a possible D gene (6 bases). Germline values: CDR1 SQVTM, CDR2 ANQGSEA. This CDR3 is built from 13 residues. V shed 4 bases and J shed 5 bases, with 15 bases lying between them. The CDR3 sequence: CSVVLYNRDEQYF. The DNA for the CDR3 is TGCAGCGTTGTTTTATATAACAGGGACGAGCAGTACTTC.

This clonotype was recorded at least ten times. The J gene is TRBJ1-1, the V gene TRBV11-1, with a tentative D call TRBD1 (6 bases). The CDR3 runs 13 residues. V gave up 5 bases and J gave up 10 bases, with 17 bases separating them. Germline V CDR1 and CDR2: SGHAT, FQDESV (reference sequence). CDR3 region: CASSLTGARGAFF. In DNA, the CDR3 is TGTGCCAGCAGCCTTACCGGGGCCAGGGGAGCTTTCTTT.

This chain connects TRBV18 to TRBJ2-6, with D possibly being TRBD2 (5 bases). V lost 5 bases to trimming and J lost 6 bases, with 17 bases between them. CDR1 is KGHSH, CDR2 LQKENI, per germline. This CDR3 comprises 16 residues. The CDR3 spells CASSSRDFSLANVLTF. CDR3 bases: TGTGCCAGCTCATCCCGGGATTTCTCTCTGGCCAACGTCCTGACTTTC.

This chain joins TRBV2 and TRBJ2-7, with 8 nucleotides matching TRBD1. After removal of 4 bases from V and 4 bases from J, the junction contained 6 bases not matched to a gene. The germline V gene encodes CDR1 SNHLY and CDR2 FYNNEI. The CDR3 extends over 14 amino acids. The CDR3 loop is CASSGDRGSYEQYF. The DNA for the CDR3 is TGTGCCAGCAGTGGCGACAGGGGTAGTTACGAGCAGTACTTC.

This clonotype appeared a single time. The rearrangement uses TRBV5-1 and TRBJ1-1, with D possibly matching TRBD1 (5 bases). Per germline, CDR1 SGHRS and CDR2 YFSETQ. The CDR3 is 13 residues long. V lost 5 bases, J lost 0 bases, and 8 bases lay in between. CDR3 DNA sequence: TGCGCCAGCAGTACAGGCTTGAACACTGAAGCTTTCTTT. The encoded protein is CASSTGLNTEAFF.

This rearrangement joins TRBV4-2 to TRBJ2-1; D unresolved. From germline, CDR1 is LGHNA and CDR2 YNFKEQ. The V end lost 3 bases, the J end lost 2 bases, and 11 bases lay between the germline ends. The CDR3 length is 15 residues. For the CDR3, the DNA is TGTGCCAGCAGCCAGGCTACCGAAGCCTACAATGAGCAGTTCTTC. Residues: CASSQATEAYNEQFF.

This clonotype was found a few times. CDR3 protein: CASSQGVGGPGAFF. The CDR3 DNA is TGTGCCAGCAGCCAGGGGGTGGGAGGCCCCGGAGCTTTCTTT. The gene calls are TRBV7-9 and TRBJ1-1; TRBD1 agrees at 7 bases. The CDR3 consists of 14 residues. In germline, CDR1 is SEHNR, CDR2 FQNEAQ (reference sequence). The V gene end was trimmed by 5 bases and the J gene end by 10 bases; junction bases not matched to a gene: 13.

This clonotype came up once. J is TRBJ2-3 and V is TRBV28; perhaps TRBD1 as D (6 bases). The CDR3 totals 19 residues. CDR1 is MDHEN and CDR2 is SYDVKM in the germline V gene. Trimming removed 5 bases from V and 1 base from J, with 25 bases in between. As DNA, the CDR3 is TGTGCCAGCAGTCCCCTCCTCAGGGGCCTCAGGATTGGCACAGATACGCAGTATTTT. This sequence encodes CASSPLLRGLRIGTDTQYF.

This clonotype was picked up many times. J is TRBJ2-1 and V is TRBV12-5, with D uncertain. Germline V gene data show CDR1 as LGHNT and CDR2 as FRNRAP. Trimming pared 1 base from V and 0 bases from J, leaving 7 bases between. The CDR3 is 15 residues long. The CDR3 region has the DNA TGTGCTAGTGGTTTGGGACAAAGCTCCTACAATGAGCAGTTCTTC. Its translation is CASGLGQSSYNEQFF.